The rows below give T cell receptor beta chains drawn from one sample of a study of identical twins. From the 5' RACE reads, TCRdb called clonotypes with MiXCR, one entry per CDR3 protein. Of 650,000 to 750,000 distinct CDR3 sequences listed, 21% are singletons. The sample also formed part of further work on T cells expressing NK-cell markers.

Sequencing used PBMCs. The receptors shown here come from a woman younger than 30 in good health. Each CDR3 is given with its conserved first and last residue. The order of the fields is V gene, D gene, J gene, clone size, CDR3 DNA, CDR3 protein. A D gene is named only where the DNA matches it firmly. Only part of the rows carry a size: once, few, many, or a class if the clone is expanded.

TRBV5-6,.,TRBJ1-6,.,TGTGCCAGCAGCTCCCCGACCGGTTGGTCACCCCTCCACTTT,CASSSPTGWSPLHF
TRBV6-5,.,TRBJ2-5,.,TGTGCCAGCAGTTACTCGAGTCCTCAAGAGACCCAGTACTTC,CASSYSSPQETQYF
TRBV20-1,TRBD2,TRBJ2-1,.,TGCAGTGCTAGAGATACTAGCGCGAGCTCCTACAATGAGCAGTTCTTC,CSARDTSASSYNEQFF
TRBV20-1,.,TRBJ2-7,few,TGCAGTGCTGTCCCCGGACATCTCTACGAGCAGTACTTC,CSAVPGHLYEQYF
TRBV10-3,.,TRBJ2-3,.,TGTGCCATCAGTGGTTCTGGGACTAGCACAGATACGCAGTATTTT,CAISGSGTSTDTQYF
TRBV20-1,.,TRBJ2-3,many,TGCAGTGCCAGCGGTCGGCACAATACGCAGTATTTT,CSASGRHNTQYF
TRBV20-1,.,TRBJ1-2,once,TGCAGTGCTTCACAACCCTCCAACTATGGCTACACCTTC,CSASQPSNYGYTF
TRBV3-1,TRBD1,TRBJ1-5,many,TGTGCCAGCAGCCAAGAATCGGAGGGGGCGAGGCAGCCCCAGCATTTT,CASSQESEGARQPQHF
TRBV12-3/TRBV12-4,TRBD2,TRBJ2-1,.,TGTGCCAGCAGTGCTGCTCGGGGGGGAGGTAACAATGAGCAGTTCTTC,CASSAARGGGNNEQFF
TRBV15,.,TRBJ2-1,.,TGTGCCACCAGCAGGCTCCGGGACCGGCGGGGTGAGCAGTTCTTC,CATSRLRDRRGEQFF
TRBV25-1,.,TRBJ2-2,.,TGTGCCAGCAGATCGAGGTTTAGCCCGAACACCGGGGAGCTGTTTTTT,CASRSRFSPNTGELFF
TRBV5-5,TRBD2,TRBJ2-5,few,TGTGCCAGCAGCCCCGGGACTAGCGGTCCAAGGACCCAGTACTTC,CASSPGTSGPRTQYF
TRBV20-1,TRBD1,TRBJ2-2,.,TGCAGTGCCCTGGGACAGGGAAAGATCTCCGGGGAGCTGTTTTTT,CSALGQGKISGELFF
TRBV15,.,TRBJ2-1,few,TGTGCCACCAGCAGAGGGGAGAGGGTTGAGCAGTTCTTC,CATSRGERVEQFF
TRBV24-1,.,TRBJ2-2,.,TGTGCCACCAGTGGAGTTGTCGGCGGGGAGCTGTTTTTT,CATSGVVGGELFF
TRBV20-1,.,TRBJ1-1,few,TGCAGTGCAGGGGGGGGACGGAGGAACACTGAAGCTTTCTTT,CSAGGGRRNTEAFF
TRBV20-1,.,TRBJ1-4,.,TGCAGTGCAAGGCATTTCCAGCTCGAAAAACTGTTTTTT,CSARHFQLEKLFF
TRBV6-1,TRBD2,TRBJ2-1,few,TGTGCCAGCAGTACCTTAGCGGGAGCAGGGAATGAGCAGTTCTTC,CASSTLAGAGNEQFF
TRBV12-3/TRBV12-4,.,TRBJ2-3,.,TGTGCCAGCACCGAAGGGACTCTCAGGGAGCAGTATTTT,CASTEGTLREQYF
TRBV9,TRBD2,TRBJ2-7,few,TGTGCCAGCAGCAACGGCGGGGGGCCCTACGAGCAGTACTTC,CASSNGGGPYEQYF
TRBV20-1,.,TRBJ1-5,few,TGCAGTGCAAGGGACGGCGGCCTGAGCAATCAGCCCCAGCATTTT,CSARDGGLSNQPQHF
TRBV12-3/TRBV12-4,.,TRBJ2-7,.,TGTGCCAGCAGTCCACAGGGCCCTACCGCCGAGCAGTACTTC,CASSPQGPTAEQYF
TRBV27,.,TRBJ2-5,.,TGTGCCAGCAGTTTTCAGCGGCGGGAGACCCAGTACTTC,CASSFQRRETQYF
TRBV5-1,.,TRBJ2-1,.,TGCGCCAGCAGCTTGTTCGGACTACCCGACAATGAGCAGTTCTTC,CASSLFGLPDNEQFF
TRBV6-5,.,TRBJ1-5,many,TGTGCCAGCAGTTATGGGAACAATCAGCCCCAGCATTTT,CASSYGNNQPQHF
TRBV7-2,TRBD2,TRBJ2-1,many,TGTGCCAGTTCCCGTGGACTAGCGGCTAACAATGAGCAGTTCTTC,CASSRGLAANNEQFF
TRBV19,TRBD2,TRBJ2-2,.,TGTGCCAGTACCTCACGGGGACTATCGAACACCGGGGAGCTGTTTTTT,CASTSRGLSNTGELFF
TRBV5-4,.,TRBJ1-4,.,TGTGCCAGCAGCTCCAAACGAGACAGCGCTAATGAAAAACTGTTTTTT,CASSSKRDSANEKLFF
TRBV5-5,.,TRBJ1-1,.,TGTGCCAGCAGCCCTGTAGGCACTGAAGCTTTCTTT,CASSPVGTEAFF
TRBV18,.,TRBJ1-6,.,TGTGCCAGCTCGATCGGGAACCCAGACACTAATTCACCCCTCCACTTT,CASSIGNPDTNSPLHF
TRBV10-1,.,TRBJ2-5,few,TGCGCCAGCAGTGGGGCAGGCCAAGAGACCCAGTACTTC,CASSGAGQETQYF
TRBV27,.,TRBJ1-2,few,TGTGCCAGCAGTGAAGGACAGCTCTATGGCTACACCTTC,CASSEGQLYGYTF
TRBV20-1,.,TRBJ2-2,.,TGCAGTGCTAATTCAGGTTCGGGCGGGGAGCTGTTTTTT,CSANSGSGGELFF
TRBV12-3/TRBV12-4,.,TRBJ1-4,many,TGTGCCAGCAGTTTTGGACCCAAAAAACTGTTTTTT,CASSFGPKKLFF
TRBV6-2/TRBV6-3,TRBD1,TRBJ2-1,few,TGTGCCAGCAGTAGCAGGGGGCACCCTGACAATGAGCAGTTCTTC,CASSSRGHPDNEQFF
TRBV7-9,TRBD1,TRBJ1-1,once,TGTGCCAGCAGCTTATCCCCACAGGGGCCGTTGAACACTGAAGCTTTCTTT,CASSLSPQGPLNTEAFF
TRBV29-1,.,TRBJ2-2,few,TGCAGCGTTGGACAGGCAATCAGGACCGGGGAGCTGTTTTTT,CSVGQAIRTGELFF
TRBV7-8,TRBD2,TRBJ2-3,.,TGTGCCAGCAGCTTCTATAGCGGGAGGAGCACAGATACGCAGTATTTT,CASSFYSGRSTDTQYF
TRBV7-9,.,TRBJ1-1,many,TGTGCCAGCAGTAGGGAGGCAAATGAAGCTTTCTTT,CASSREANEAFF
TRBV7-2,.,TRBJ2-7,.,TGTGCCAGCAGCCCCCCGGCCTACGAGCAGTACTTC,CASSPPAYEQYF
TRBV7-6,TRBD2,TRBJ2-1,.,TGTGCCAGCAGCGGTCCCGGGACTAGCGCAAATGAGCAGTTCTTC,CASSGPGTSANEQFF
TRBV7-7,TRBD1,TRBJ2-3,many,TGTGCTAGCAGCCGGGGACAGCTCACAGATACGCAGTATTTT,CASSRGQLTDTQYF
TRBV9,.,TRBJ1-2,.,TGTGCCAGCAGCGCCCCACAGGGAGTCTTTGGCTACACCTTC,CASSAPQGVFGYTF
TRBV6-5,.,TRBJ2-3,.,TGTGCCAGCAGTTACTCGGGCCGGTCCAATACGCAGTATTTT,CASSYSGRSNTQYF
TRBV5-1,.,TRBJ1-1,many,TGCGCCAGCAGCTCGGTGGGCACTGAAGCTTTCTTT,CASSSVGTEAFF